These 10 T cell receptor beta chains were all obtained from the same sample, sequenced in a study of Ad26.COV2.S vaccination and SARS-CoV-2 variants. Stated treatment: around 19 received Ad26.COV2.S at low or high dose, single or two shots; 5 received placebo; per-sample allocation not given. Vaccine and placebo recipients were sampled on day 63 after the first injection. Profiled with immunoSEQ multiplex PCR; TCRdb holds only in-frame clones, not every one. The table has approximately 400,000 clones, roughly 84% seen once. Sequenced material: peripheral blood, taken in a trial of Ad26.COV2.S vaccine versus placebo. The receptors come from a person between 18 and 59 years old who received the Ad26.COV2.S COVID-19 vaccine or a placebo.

The chain's CDR3 is CAWSVPDSPGMNSGNTIYF. The CDR3 coding sequence is TGTGCCTGGAGTGTACCGGACAGCCCGGGCATGAACTCTGGAAACACCATATATTTT. The chain uses TRBV30 and TRBJ1-3, with D possibly matching TRBD1 (6 bases). The V and J ends lost 0 bases and 0 bases respectively, with 21 bases between them. Germline CDR1 GTSNPN, CDR2 SVGIG (reference sequence). This CDR3 spans 19 amino acids.

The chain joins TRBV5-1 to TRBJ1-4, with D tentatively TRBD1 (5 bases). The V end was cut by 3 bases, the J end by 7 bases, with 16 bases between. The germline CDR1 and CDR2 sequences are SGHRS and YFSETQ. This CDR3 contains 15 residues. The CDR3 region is CASSSAALQGEKLFF. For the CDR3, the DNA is TGCGCCAGCAGCTCGGCGGCCTTGCAGGGTGAAAAACTGTTTTTT.

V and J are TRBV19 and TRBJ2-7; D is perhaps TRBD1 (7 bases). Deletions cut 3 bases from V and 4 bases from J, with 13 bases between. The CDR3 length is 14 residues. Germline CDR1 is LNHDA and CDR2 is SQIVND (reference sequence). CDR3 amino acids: CASSMRDRSYEQYF. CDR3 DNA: TGTGCCAGTAGTATGCGGGACAGATCTTACGAGCAGTACTTC.

CDR3 residues: CASSVAGVGGTGELFF. The CDR3 bases are TGTGCCAGCAGCGTAGCAGGGGTTGGGGGCACCGGGGAGCTGTTTTTT. The chain carries TRBV9 and TRBJ2-2, with TRBD1 as a possible D gene (6 bases). The length of the CDR3 is 16 residues. V lost 0 bases and J 4 bases, leaving 13 bases between the germline ends. Germline V gene data show CDR1 as SGDLS and CDR2 as YYNGEE.

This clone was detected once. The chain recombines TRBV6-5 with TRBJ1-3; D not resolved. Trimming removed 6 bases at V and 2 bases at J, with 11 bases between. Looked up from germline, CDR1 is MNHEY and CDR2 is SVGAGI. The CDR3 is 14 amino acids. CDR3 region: CASRQNGAGNTIYF. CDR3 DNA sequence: TGTGCCAGCAGGCAAAACGGGGCTGGAAACACCATATATTTT.

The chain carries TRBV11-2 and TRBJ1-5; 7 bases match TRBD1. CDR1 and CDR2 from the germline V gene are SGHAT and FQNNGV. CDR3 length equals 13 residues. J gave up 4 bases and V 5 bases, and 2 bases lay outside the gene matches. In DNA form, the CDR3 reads TGTGCCAGCAGCCAGGACAGGAATCAGCCCCAGCATTTT. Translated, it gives CASSQDRNQPQHF.

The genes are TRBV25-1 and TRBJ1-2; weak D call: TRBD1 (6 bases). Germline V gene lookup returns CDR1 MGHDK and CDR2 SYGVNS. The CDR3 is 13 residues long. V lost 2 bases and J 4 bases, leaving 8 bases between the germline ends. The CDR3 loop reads CASSEQGRYGYTF. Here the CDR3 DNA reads TGTGCCAGCAGTGAACAGGGGCGCTATGGCTACACCTTC.

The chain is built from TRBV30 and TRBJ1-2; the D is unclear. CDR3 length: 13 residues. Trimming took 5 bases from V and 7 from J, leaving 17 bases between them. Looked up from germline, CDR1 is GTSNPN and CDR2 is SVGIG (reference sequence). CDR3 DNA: TGTGCCTGGGGACCCCAGGAAAAGAGTGGCTACACCTTC. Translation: CAWGPQEKSGYTF.

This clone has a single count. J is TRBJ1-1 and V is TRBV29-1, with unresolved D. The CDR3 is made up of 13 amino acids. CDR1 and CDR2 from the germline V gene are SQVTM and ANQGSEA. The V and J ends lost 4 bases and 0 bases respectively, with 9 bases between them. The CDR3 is CSVVGLMNTEAFF. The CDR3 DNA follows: TGCAGCGTTGTAGGGCTGATGAACACTGAAGCTTTCTTT.

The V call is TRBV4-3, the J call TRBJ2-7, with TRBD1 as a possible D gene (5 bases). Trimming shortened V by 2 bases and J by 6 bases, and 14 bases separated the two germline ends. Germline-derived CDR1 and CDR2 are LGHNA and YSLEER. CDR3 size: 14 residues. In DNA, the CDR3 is TGCGCCAGCAGCCAACAGACAGCCCCTACCGAGCAGTACTTC. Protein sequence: CASSQQTAPTEQYF.